This TCR beta chain was sequenced during a study of OX40 agonist ivuxolimab in advanced cancers. A word on this clone: The antigen is not known.

Method: immunoSEQ multiplex PCR; TCRdb's copy keeps in-frame clones and lacks some. The data show 65,000 to 75,000 clones, about 91% seen once. Study-wide points: Averaging showed that CD8+ T cells had more expanded clones than CD4+ did.

Germline CDR1 KGHSH, CDR2 LQKENI. V lost 2 bases and J 4 bases, leaving 9 bases between the germline ends. The CDR3 loop spans 14 amino acids. Material: CD4+ or CD8+ T cells sorted from blood, obtained in a trial of the OX40 agonist ivuxolimab. The chain carries TRBV18 and TRBJ1-3; D is undetermined. This TCR came from an adult with an advanced solid tumor such as melanoma, head and neck, liver or kidney cancer. CDR3 loop: CASSPAGDGNTIYF. CDR3 sequence (DNA): TGTGCCAGCTCACCAGCGGGCGACGGAAACACCATATATTTT. Drawing the rest from reference TRBV18 and TRBJ1-3, the complete variable domain is NAGVMQNPRHLVRRRGQEARLRCSPMKGHSHVYWYRQLPEEGLKFMVYLQKENIIDESGMPKERFSAEFPKEGPSILRIQQVVRGDSAAYFCASSPAGDGNTIYFGEGSWLTVV.